Reported below is one TCR beta chain. The source of the sample is a study of OX40 agonist ivuxolimab in advanced cancers. Study overall: At 0.01 to 10 mg/kg, ivuxolimab was administered intravenously to patients every 2 weeks.

Generated by immunoSEQ multiplex PCR, the TCRdb table keeps only in-frame clones and is missing some. The sample records 50,000 to 65,000 clones, 90% to 95% being singletons. The CDR3 length is 16 residues. Germline assignment: CDR1 GTSNPN and CDR2 SVGIG (reference sequence). Trimming took 4 bases from V and 4 from J, leaving 23 bases between them. Sampling of blood occurred at baseline, cycle 4 day 1, and cycle 7 day 1. This chain uses TRBV30 with TRBJ2-7; tentatively, D is TRBD1 (5 bases). The material was CD4+ or CD8+ T cells sorted from blood, obtained in a trial of the OX40 agonist ivuxolimab. The clonotype was recovered from an adult with an advanced solid tumor such as melanoma, head and neck, liver or kidney cancer. CDR3 bases: TGTGCCTGGATAGACAGCCTACAGGCCTATCTTTACGAGCAGTACTTC. It translates to CAWIDSLQAYLYEQYF.